This TCR beta chain was identified in a study of shared clonotypes between healthy human individuals. General observations from the study: Sampling covered blood only; tissue repertoires likely differ.

The CDR3 runs to 16 residues. V shed 5 bases, J shed 2 bases, and the junction held 7 bases outside the gene matches. The germline gives CDR1 SNHLY, CDR2 FYNNEI. Each sample came from a Caucasian adult donor living in Nashville, Tennessee. This clone appeared a single time. Its antigen remains unidentified. The assay was immunoSEQ multiplex PCR, and TCRdb's table has in-frame clones only and misses some. The sample lists over 95,000 clones; 68% were seen once. This sequence joins TRBV2 and TRBJ1-4; 8 positions agree with TRBD1. This clonotype originated in a woman in her twenties or thirties in good health. Material for sequencing was memory CD8+ T cells sorted from blood. Described subset: CD45RO+ cells pooled with CCR7-negative TemRA cells. In DNA, the CDR3 is TGTGCCAGCAGTCAGGACAGGGAGCCTACTAATGAAAAACTGTTTTTT. It yields the protein CASSQDREPTNEKLFF. Based on the CDR3 plus reference TRBV2 and TRBJ1-4, the full variable domain is EPEVTQTPSHQVTQMGQEVILRCVPISNHLYFYWYRQILGQKVEFLVSFYNNEISEKSEIFDDQFSVERPDGSNFTLKIRSTKLEDSAMYFCASSQDREPTNEKLFFGSGTQLSVL.